This TCR beta chain was recorded in a study of OX40 agonist ivuxolimab in advanced cancers. Turning to the study itself: Ivuxolimab, which is an agonistic anti-OX40 (CD134) antibody, was administered to the patients. Study results and caveats: With doses of 0.1 to 3.0 mg/kg, CD4+ and CD8+ blood T cells had undergone clonal expansion by week 6. Normalized T-cell clonal expansion was also low in a subset of nonresponders.

In regard to this clone: Its antigen is unknown.

Generated by immunoSEQ multiplex PCR, the TCRdb table keeps only in-frame clones and is missing some. This sample has about 52,000 clones; around four fifths occur once, and the top ten carry under 5%. CDR1 is LNHDA, CDR2 SQIVND, per germline (reference sequence). Trimming cost V 2 bases and J 0 bases, with 4 bases left between them. The CDR3 sequence is 13 residues long. The gene calls are TRBV19 and TRBJ1-1; D gene unclear. The sequences come from CD4+ or CD8+ T cells sorted from blood, collected in a trial of the OX40 agonist ivuxolimab. The sequence derives from an adult with an advanced solid tumor such as melanoma, head and neck, liver or kidney cancer. CDR3 in DNA: TGTGCCAGTAGTATAAGCCTGAACACTGAAGCTTTCTTT. This codes for CASSISLNTEAFF.